The source of this TCR beta chain is a study of shared clonotypes between healthy human individuals. Looked up from germline, CDR1 is MNHNS and CDR2 is SASEGT. The CDR3 is 18 residues long. With 2 bases clipped from V and 5 bases from J, the junction kept 12 bases outside the gene matches. Note on this clone: Its cognate antigen is unknown.

Findings of the study overall: Despite large depth, rarefaction showed incomplete sorted-subset sequencing. Larger estimated richness was generally recorded for naive subsets relative to memory subsets. Clonotype sharing across several donors was observed for 4% to 5.5% of naive CD4 clonotypes.

CD45RO-negative, CCR7-positively selected cells formed the naive CD8 fraction, excluding terminally differentiated effector memory CD45RA+ cells. Repertoires were generated with immunoSEQ multiplex PCR, while TCRdb's copy carries only in-frame clones and drops some. This repertoire shows about 2.1 million clones, just under 95% found once; its top ten account for around 1.7%. The sequence came from a man younger than 30 in good health. Some clones in this sample may be carry-over from other donors' samples. Sequencing used naive CD8+ T cells from PBMCs. This chain joins TRBV6-1 and TRBJ2-1; 10 positions match TRBD1. The CDR3 is CASSERDRGPPQNNEQFF. In nucleotides, the CDR3 is TGTGCCAGCAGTGAAAGGGACAGGGGTCCCCCCCAGAACAATGAGCAGTTCTTC.